This entry describes one TCR beta chain. Its cognate antigen is unknown. The sample has other DNA sequences that encode this CDR3 too. Each donor was nominally healthy when sampled (though unrecorded immune exposures were likely). This record comes from a study of cytomegalovirus exposure and HLA in healthy donors. 13 Jbeta primers and 60 Vbeta primers were used for the PCR. Sequenced by immunoSEQ multiplex PCR; TCRdb stores in-frame clones only, minus some. Here the sample spans 150,000 to 200,000 clones, roughly 83% being singletons. Overall study results and limits: In an earlier analysis, most TCR beta V segments were productive about 87% or about 30% of the time. As a later analysis showed, a missense DCLRE1C variant was linked to trimming of TCR beta V- and J-genes. Reported results showed that the classifier diagnosed cytomegalovirus status with high specificity and sensitivity.

The CDR3 is 21 residues long. Trimming at V came to 0 bases and at J to 0 bases, leaving 19 bases not matched to a gene. Germline assignment: CDR1 MGHRA and CDR2 YSYEKL. This TCR was sampled from a woman between 45 and 65 years old in good health and CMV-seronegative. The rearrangement joins TRBV4-1 to TRBJ1-2; 7 bases align to TRBD1. The source material was PBMCs. CDR3 in amino acids: CASSQDDWNVRTGLTNYGYTF. In nucleotides, the CDR3 is TGCGCCAGCAGCCAAGATGATTGGAATGTCCGGACAGGTCTTACTAACTATGGCTACACCTTC.